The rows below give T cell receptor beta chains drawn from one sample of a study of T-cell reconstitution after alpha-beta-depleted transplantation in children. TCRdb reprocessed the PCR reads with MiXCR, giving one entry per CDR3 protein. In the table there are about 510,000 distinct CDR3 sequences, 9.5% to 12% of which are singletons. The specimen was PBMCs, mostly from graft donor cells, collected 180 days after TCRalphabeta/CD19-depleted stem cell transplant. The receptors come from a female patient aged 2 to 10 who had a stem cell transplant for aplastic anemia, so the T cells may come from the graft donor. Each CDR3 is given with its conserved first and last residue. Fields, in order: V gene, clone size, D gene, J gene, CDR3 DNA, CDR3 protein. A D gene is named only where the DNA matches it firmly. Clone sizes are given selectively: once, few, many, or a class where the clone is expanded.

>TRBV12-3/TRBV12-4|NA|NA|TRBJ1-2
TGTGCCAGCAGTCAGAAAGGAGGAGGCTACACCTTC
CASSQKGGGYTF
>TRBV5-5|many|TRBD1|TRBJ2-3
TGTGCCAGCAGGCTAACCTGGGACAGGGGAACAGATACGCAGTATTTT
CASRLTWDRGTDTQYF
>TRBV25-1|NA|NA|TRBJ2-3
TGTGCCAGCAGGCCGCAGGGGAAGGGGACAGATACGCAGTATTTT
CASRPQGKGTDTQYF
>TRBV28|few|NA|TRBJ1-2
TGTGCCAGCCTTGGGTGGGACTATGGCTACACCTTC
CASLGWDYGYTF
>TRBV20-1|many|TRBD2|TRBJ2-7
TGCAGTGCTACGGAGCCTCTAGCGGGGAGGGGGGACGAGCAGTACTTC
CSATEPLAGRGDEQYF
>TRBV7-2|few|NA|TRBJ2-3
TGTGCCAGCAGCTTAGGGGGGAGACCTTCTAGCACAGATACGCAGTATTTT
CASSLGGRPSSTDTQYF
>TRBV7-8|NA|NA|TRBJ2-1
TGTGCCAGCAGCTTAGCTCGGAGCGCCTACAATGAGCAGTTCTTC
CASSLARSAYNEQFF
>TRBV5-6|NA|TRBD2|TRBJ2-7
TGTGCCAGCAGCTCCGGACTAGCTCCTAGCTCCTACGAGCAGTACTTC
CASSSGLAPSSYEQYF
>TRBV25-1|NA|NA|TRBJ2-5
TGTGCCAGCAGTGAATATGGCACCCCCCAAGAGACCCAGTACTTC
CASSEYGTPQETQYF
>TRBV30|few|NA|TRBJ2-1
TGTGCCTGGAATGGCGGACAATCCTACAATGAGCAGTTCTTC
CAWNGGQSYNEQFF
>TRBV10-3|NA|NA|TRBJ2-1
TGTGCCATCAGTGACGCGGGACATGAGCAGTTCTTC
CAISDAGHEQFF
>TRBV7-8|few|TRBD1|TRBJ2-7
TGTGCCAGCAGCTTAGGGACAGGGTCCGGGCGCGAGCAGTACTTC
CASSLGTGSGREQYF
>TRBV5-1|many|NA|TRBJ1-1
TGCGCCAGCAGCTTGGAGGGGCAGGGGAACACTGAAGCTTTCTTT
CASSLEGQGNTEAFF
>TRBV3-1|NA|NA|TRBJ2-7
TGTGCCAGCAGCCAAGGGGTGCCCTACGAGCAGTACTTC
CASSQGVPYEQYF
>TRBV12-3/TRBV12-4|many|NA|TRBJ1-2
TGTGCCAGCAGAAAGGGAGGGAGCTATGGCTACACCTTC
CASRKGGSYGYTF
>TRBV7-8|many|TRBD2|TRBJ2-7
TGTGCCAGCAGCTTGACTAGCGGGACTTACGAGCAGTACTTC
CASSLTSGTYEQYF
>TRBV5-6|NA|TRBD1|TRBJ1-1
TGTGCCAGCAGACAGTGGGGGACAGGCTCTTCCTTTGAAGCTTTCTTT
CASRQWGTGSSFEAFF
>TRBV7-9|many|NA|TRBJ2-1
TGTGCCAGCAGCTTTGTGGGGGGCTCCTACAATGAGCAGTTCTTC
CASSFVGGSYNEQFF
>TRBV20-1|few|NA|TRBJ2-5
TGCAGTGCTAGAGATCCAGGCCAGGGGACCCAGTACTTC
CSARDPGQGTQYF
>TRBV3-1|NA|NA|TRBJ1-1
TGTGCCAGCAGCCAATCCCTTGGACAGACGGAAGCTTTCTTT
CASSQSLGQTEAFF
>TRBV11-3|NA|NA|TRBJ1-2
TGTGCCAGCAGGGGTCGGGCCAGCGGAAACTATGGCTACACCTTC
CASRGRASGNYGYTF
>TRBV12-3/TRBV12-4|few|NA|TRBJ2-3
TGTGCCAGCAGTGAGGGGTATGCAGATACGCAGTATTTT
CASSEGYADTQYF
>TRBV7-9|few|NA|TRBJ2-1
TGTGCCAGCAGCTTCATCTATGAGCAGTTCTTC
CASSFIYEQFF
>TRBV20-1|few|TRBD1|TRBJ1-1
TGCAGTGCTAGTACAGGGGGTAGGATGAACACTGAAGCTTTCTTT
CSASTGGRMNTEAFF
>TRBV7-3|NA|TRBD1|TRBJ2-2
TGTGCCAGCAGCTTGACAGGGCAGAGGACCGGGGAGCTGTTTTTT
CASSLTGQRTGELFF
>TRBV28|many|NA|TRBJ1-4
TGTGCCAGCAGCCGAATCCCTTGGGAACAGTCTAATGAAAAACTGTTTTTT
CASSRIPWEQSNEKLFF
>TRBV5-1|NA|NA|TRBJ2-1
TGCGCCAGCAGCTCGTTGGTAGGGGGGGCCTACAATGAGCAGTTCTTC
CASSSLVGGAYNEQFF
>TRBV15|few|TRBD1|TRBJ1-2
TGTGCCACCAGCAGAGTGTTATACAGGGGGGACGCCTATGGCTACACCTTC
CATSRVLYRGDAYGYTF
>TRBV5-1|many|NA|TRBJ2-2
TGCGCCAGCAGCTTGGAGGGACACACCGGGGAGCTGTTTTTT
CASSLEGHTGELFF
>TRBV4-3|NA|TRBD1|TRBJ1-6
TGCGCCAGCAAGAGACAGGGGGATAATTCACCCCTCCACTTT
CASKRQGDNSPLHF
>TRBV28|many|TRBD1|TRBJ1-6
TGTGCCAGCAGTACAACGGACAGGTTTAATTCACCCCTCCACTTT
CASSTTDRFNSPLHF
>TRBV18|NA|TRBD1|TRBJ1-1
TGTGCCAGCTCACCAGACAGGGTCCGGGACACTGAAGCTTTCTTT
CASSPDRVRDTEAFF
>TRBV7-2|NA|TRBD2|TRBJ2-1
TGTGCCAGCAGCTTAAGAGCGGGAGGGGCCTACAATGAGCAGTTCTTC
CASSLRAGGAYNEQFF
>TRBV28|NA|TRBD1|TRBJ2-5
TGTGCCAGCAGTTTGTGGGACAGGGACCAAGAGACCCAGTACTTC
CASSLWDRDQETQYF
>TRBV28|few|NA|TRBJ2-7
TGTGCCAGCAGTTTAGCAGTCTCCTACGAGCAGTACTTC
CASSLAVSYEQYF
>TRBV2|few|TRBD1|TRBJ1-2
TGTGCCAGCAGTCCACAGGACAGGGGGCTGGCCTATGGCTACACCTTC
CASSPQDRGLAYGYTF
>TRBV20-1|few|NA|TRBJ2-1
TGCAGTGCTAGTACCGGGGGAACCGTCAATGAGCAGTTCTTC
CSASTGGTVNEQFF
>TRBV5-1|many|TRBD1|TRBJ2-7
TGCGCCAGCAGCTTGACGGGGACAGGGGGCAACGAGCAGTACTTC
CASSLTGTGGNEQYF
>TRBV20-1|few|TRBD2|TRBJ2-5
TGCAGTGCTTCAGGGACTAGCGGGAGAGCCCAAGAGACCCAGTACTTC
CSASGTSGRAQETQYF
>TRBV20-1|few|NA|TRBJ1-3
TGCAGTGCTAGTAGTGGACCTGGAAACACCATATATTTT
CSASSGPGNTIYF
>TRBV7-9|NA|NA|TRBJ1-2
TGTGCCAGCAGCTCTAGTTACAGGGTGGATGGCTACACCTTC
CASSSSYRVDGYTF
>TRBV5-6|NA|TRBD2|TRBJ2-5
TGTGCCAGCAGCTTAGCGGGAGAGGAAGAGACCCAGTACTTC
CASSLAGEEETQYF
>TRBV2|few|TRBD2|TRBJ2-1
TGTGCCAGCAGGGGGACTAGCGGGAGGGCGTATGAGCAGTTCTTC
CASRGTSGRAYEQFF
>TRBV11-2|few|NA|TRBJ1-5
TGTGCCAGCAGCTTAATTAACTACTTGGACAGCACGAATCAGCCCCAGCATTTT
CASSLINYLDSTNQPQHF
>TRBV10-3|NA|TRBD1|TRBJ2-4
TGTGCCATCAGCTCCCCCGGACAGGGAAACATTCAGTACTTC
CAISSPGQGNIQYF
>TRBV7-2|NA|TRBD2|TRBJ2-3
TGTGCCAGCAGCATAATAGCGGGGGCCTACACAGATACGCAGTATTTT
CASSIIAGAYTDTQYF
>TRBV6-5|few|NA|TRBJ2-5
TGTGCCAGCAGTTACTCGGCGGGGACCCAAGAGACCCAGTACTTC
CASSYSAGTQETQYF
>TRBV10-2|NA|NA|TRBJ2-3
TGCGCCAGCAAGGCTCAGGCAACGCAGTATTTT
CASKAQATQYF
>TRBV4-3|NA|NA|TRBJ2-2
TGCGCCAGCAGCCAAGATATTCTCGAGCAAGGCACCGGGGAGCTGTTTTTT
CASSQDILEQGTGELFF
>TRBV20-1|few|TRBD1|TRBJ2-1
TGCAGTGCTACGGGACAGGTGGTTAAGGAGCAGTTCTTC
CSATGQVVKEQFF
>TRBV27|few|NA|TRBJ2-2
TGTGCCAGCAGCCCGGGACTGCCCCCCGGGGAGCTGTTTTTT
CASSPGLPPGELFF
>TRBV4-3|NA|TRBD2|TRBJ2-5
TGCGCCAGCAGCCAAGATCCTAGCGGGGGATCCCAGCAGACCCAGTACTTC
CASSQDPSGGSQQTQYF
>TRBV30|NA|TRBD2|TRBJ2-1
TGTGCCTGGGGGACTAGCGGGATGATTTACAATGAGCAGTTCTTC
CAWGTSGMIYNEQFF
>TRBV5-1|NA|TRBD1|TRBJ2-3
TGCGCCAGCAGCTTGGCGACAGGGAGCACAGATACGCAGTATTTT
CASSLATGSTDTQYF